This paragraph reports one T cell receptor beta chain. This clone was recorded once. This clone's antigen is unknown. Per-nucleotide qualities are absent, and no much larger clonotype sits a single base away. Reading from cysteine to phenylalanine, the CDR3 counts 12 amino acids. The retained sequence is limited to the CDR3, 36 bases, with the frame set at the first base. Relative to germline, V is 5 bases shorter and J is 8 bases shorter, with 12 bases between their ends. CDR1 and CDR2, per the germline V gene (reference sequence), are LNHDA and SQIVND. Collaborating institutions collected whole blood in K2EDTA tubes following their own protocols. For TCRbeta analysis, collaborators shipped samples in one of three forms: frozen whole blood, isolated PBMCs, or DNA extracted from either of those sample types. The immunoSEQ Assay, a bias-controlled multiplex PCR, was used to amplify TCRbeta CDR3 regions from genomic DNA. The original methods were these. The number of nucleated cells in each sample was estimated from the amplification of reference gene primers within the assay. Sequence reads were collapsed and filtered to measure the absolute abundance of every unique TCRbeta CDR3 rearrangement. Productive Simpson clonality was computed per sample as the square root of Simpson's diversity index over productive rearrangements. Here the immuneACCESS table is served through TCRdb, limited to in-frame sequences with V and J called. Missing clones are a known gap in these copies; in checked studies unresolved V genes cover under half, and the rest lacks a known reason. That table furnishes V, J and clone size, whereas the DNA furnished D and trimming. The sample table shows some 25,000 clones, and about 90% are seen once. Approximately 10% of the sample is taken by the ten largest.

The sample belongs to a study of blood T cell repertoires in COVID-19 (dated by TCRdb to about 2020). Regarding the complete study: Samples covering the acute and convalescent phases of COVID-19 were provided by collaborators in the United States, Italy and Spain. The material from the prospective study consisted of cDNA or gDNA derived from T cells, B-cell-depleted T cells, or PBMCs. Subjects who had been exposed to COVID-19, were actively infected with it, or had recovered from it provided the deeply sampled blood TCRbeta repertoires that made up the dataset. The repertoires were released in a freely available public database meant as a resource for research on the immune response to SARS-CoV-2. Samples came from the ongoing ImmuneRACE study (first 160 participants) plus 1,254 subjects from 6 global collaborators. A de-identified subject ID, COVID-19 status, age in years and sex were almost always included in the sample metadata. Where HLA class I and class II types were available, the types were taken from metadata supplied by the sample provider, not from assay-based typing.

Study-wide findings and limitations: How much clinical and demographic metadata was included differed by source and by participant, and the metadata was provided uncurated.

This receptor chain uses TRBV19 and TRBJ1-1; too little of a D gene remains to name it. This TCR was sampled from a man between 65 and 79 years old with acute or convalescent COVID-19. The sequenced sample consisted of peripheral blood. The CDR3 corresponds to CASSSTYEEAFF. The nucleotide sequence is TGTGCCAGTAGTTCAACGTACGAGGAAGCTTTCTTT.